This TCR beta chain emerged from a study of beta chain features in type 1 diabetes. Sorting of CD4+ naive, central memory, regulatory and stem cell-like memory cells was performed via CD45RO/CCR7/CD25/CD127/CD95/CD27. Study results and limitations: Diminished insertions and augmented deletions at VDJ junctions characterized type 1 diabetes patients.

The entirety of the isolated RNA underwent reverse transcription, so expressed TCRB transcripts were sequenced. The study sequenced naive, central memory and regulatory T cell samples to an average of about 3.8 million reads. Measured with immunoSEQ multiplex PCR; TCRdb has only the in-frame clones, and not every one. The sample holds 350,000 or so clones, around a fifth seen once. The CDR3 runs 15 residues. Germline CDR1 is MNHEY and CDR2 is SVGAGI. With 5 bases removed from V and 4 bases from J, the gap between germline ends came to 17 bases. About this clone itself: Its cognate antigen is unknown.

The V gene is TRBV6-5, the J gene TRBJ1-1; D ambiguous. The sequence was obtained from a woman in her late teens or twenties in good health. Sequenced material: naive CD4+ T cells from blood. The CDR3 spells CASSAPTGSGTEAFF. The DNA for the CDR3 is TGTGCCAGCAGTGCCCCAACGGGGTCGGGCACTGAAGCTTTCTTT.